This T cell receptor (beta chain) derives from a study of OX40 agonist ivuxolimab in advanced cancers. Study summary: Ivuxolimab is a fully human IgG2 antibody that activates OX40 (CD134). Patients were dosed intravenously with ivuxolimab at 0.01 to 10 mg/kg every 2 weeks. A mean age of roughly 60 years, range about 20 to 79, was recorded, and around 85% were male. It was permissible to have had prior anti-PD-1, anti-PD-L1 or anti-CTLA-4 therapy, and approximately 40% had some.

Germline CDR1 SEHNR, CDR2 FQNEAQ (reference sequence). Trimming removed 6 bases from V and 0 bases from J, with 20 bases in between. The CDR3 consists of 17 residues. Clones were read by immunoSEQ multiplex PCR, and TCRdb kept only the in-frame ones, dropping some. This table has 65,000 to 70,000 clones, roughly 90% appearing once. The TCR sequence derives from an adult with an advanced solid tumor such as melanoma, head and neck, liver or kidney cancer. The V gene is TRBV7-9, the J gene TRBJ2-5; D is possibly TRBD1 (5 bases). Source: CD4+ or CD8+ T cells sorted from blood, taken in a trial of the OX40 agonist ivuxolimab. This CDR3 reads CASSWVTGVRYQETQYF. The CDR3 DNA is TGTGCCAGCAGTTGGGTCACAGGCGTACGGTACCAAGAGACCCAGTACTTC.